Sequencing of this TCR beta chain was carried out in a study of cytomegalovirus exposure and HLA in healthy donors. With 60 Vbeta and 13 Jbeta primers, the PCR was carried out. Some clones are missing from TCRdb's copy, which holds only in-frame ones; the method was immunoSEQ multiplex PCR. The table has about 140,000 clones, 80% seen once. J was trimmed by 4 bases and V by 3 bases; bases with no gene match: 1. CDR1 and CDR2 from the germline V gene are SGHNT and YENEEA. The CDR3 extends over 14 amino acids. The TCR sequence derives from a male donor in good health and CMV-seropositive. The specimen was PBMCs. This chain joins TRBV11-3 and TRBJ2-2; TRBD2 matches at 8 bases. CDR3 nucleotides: TGTGCCAGCAGCTTGCGGGGGGCCACCGGGGAGCTGTTTTTT. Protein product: CASSLRGATGELFF. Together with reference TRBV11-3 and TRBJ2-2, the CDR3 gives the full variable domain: EAGVVQSPRYKIIEKKQPVAFWCNPISGHNTLYWYLQNLGQGPELLIRYENEEAVDDSQLPKDRFSAERLKGVDSTLKIQPAELGDSAVYLCASSLRGATGELFFGEGSRLTVL.